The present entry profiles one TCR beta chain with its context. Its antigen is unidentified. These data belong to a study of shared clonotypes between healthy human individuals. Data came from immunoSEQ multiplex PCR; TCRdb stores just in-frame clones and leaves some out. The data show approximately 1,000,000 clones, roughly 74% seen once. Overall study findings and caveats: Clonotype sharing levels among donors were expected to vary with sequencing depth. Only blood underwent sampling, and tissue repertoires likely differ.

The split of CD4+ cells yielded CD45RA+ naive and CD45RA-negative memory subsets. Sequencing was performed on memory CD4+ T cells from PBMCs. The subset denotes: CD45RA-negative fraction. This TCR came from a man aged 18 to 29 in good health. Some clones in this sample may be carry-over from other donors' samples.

The CDR3: CASSQQGEQYF. CDR3 coding DNA: TGCGCCAGCAGCCAACAGGGCGAGCAGTACTTC. The chain has TRBV4-1 and TRBJ2-7; a weak D match, TRBD1 (5 bases). Looked up from germline, CDR1 is MGHRA and CDR2 is YSYEKL. The length of the CDR3 is 11 residues. The V gene lost 2 bases and the J gene lost 6 bases, with 5 bases spanning the gap.